This T cell receptor (beta chain) was retrieved from a study of siplizumab effects on memory and regulatory T cells. Broader study findings: Siplizumab brought about a significant reduction in alloreactive sequences traceable to unstimulated CD4+ memory cells. Sequences below about 10^-5 frequency were poorly captured. As a result, only a minor fraction of alloreactive clones mapped to unstimulated subsets.

Sequencing used immunoSEQ multiplex PCR; TCRdb keeps in-frame clones, though not all of them. The table includes some 100,000 clones, over 90% detected once. In the case of this clone: Its antigen is currently unknown.

The germline gives CDR1 SGHRS, CDR2 YFSETQ. Losses at the gene ends were 2 bases for V and 0 bases for J; bases not matched to a gene: 9. The CDR3 is 19 residues long. Sequencing input: non-Treg CD4+ T cells sorted from blood. This rearrangement joins TRBV5-1 to TRBJ2-6; 9 nucleotides align to TRBD1. This clonotype was sampled from a human donor in good health. In nucleotides, the CDR3 is TGCGCCAGCAGCTTCGCCGGGACAGGGTTCTTCTCTGGGGCCAACGTCCTGACTTTC. It specifies CASSFAGTGFFSGANVLTF.